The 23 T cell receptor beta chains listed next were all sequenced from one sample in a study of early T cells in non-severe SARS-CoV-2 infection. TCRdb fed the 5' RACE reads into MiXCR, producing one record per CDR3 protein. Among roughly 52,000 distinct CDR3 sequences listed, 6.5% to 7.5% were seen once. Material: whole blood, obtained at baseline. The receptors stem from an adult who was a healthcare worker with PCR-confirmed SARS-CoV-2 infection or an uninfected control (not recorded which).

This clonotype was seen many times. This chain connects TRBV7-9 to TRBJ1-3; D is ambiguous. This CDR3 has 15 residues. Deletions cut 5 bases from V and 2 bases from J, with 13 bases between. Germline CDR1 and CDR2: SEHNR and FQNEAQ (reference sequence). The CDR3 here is CASSPSSIPGNTIYF. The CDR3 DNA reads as TGTGCCAGCAGCCCCTCATCGATTCCTGGAAACACCATATATTTT.

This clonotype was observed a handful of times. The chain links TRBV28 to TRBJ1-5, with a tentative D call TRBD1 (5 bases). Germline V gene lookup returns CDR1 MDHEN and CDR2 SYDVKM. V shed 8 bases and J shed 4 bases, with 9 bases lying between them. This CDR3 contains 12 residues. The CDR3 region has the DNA TGTGCCAGCGGGGCCTGGAATCAGCCCCAGCATTTT. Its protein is CASGAWNQPQHF. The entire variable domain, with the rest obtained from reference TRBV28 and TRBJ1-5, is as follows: DVKVTQSSRYLVKRTGEKVFLECVQDMDHENMFWYRQDPGLGLRLIYFSYDVKMKEKGDIPEGYSVSREKKERFSLILESASTNQTSMYLCASGAWNQPQHFGDGTRLSIL.

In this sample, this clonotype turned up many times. The CDR3 nucleotides read TGTGCCAGCAGCCACGGGCTCCAGGGGGCGAGGGAGCAGTTCTTC. It translates to CASSHGLQGAREQFF. The chain has TRBV6-5 and TRBJ2-1, with 8 positions matching TRBD1. In germline, CDR1 is MNHEY, CDR2 SVGAGI. With V trimmed by 6 bases and J by 10 bases, 14 bases remained unmatched. This CDR3 region has 15 residues.

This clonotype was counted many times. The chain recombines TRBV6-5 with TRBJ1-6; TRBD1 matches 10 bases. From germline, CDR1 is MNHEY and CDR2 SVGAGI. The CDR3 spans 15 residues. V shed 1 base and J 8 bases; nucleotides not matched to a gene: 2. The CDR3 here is CASSYWGTGDSPLHF. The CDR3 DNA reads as TGTGCCAGCAGTTACTGGGGGACAGGGGATTCACCCCTCCACTTT.

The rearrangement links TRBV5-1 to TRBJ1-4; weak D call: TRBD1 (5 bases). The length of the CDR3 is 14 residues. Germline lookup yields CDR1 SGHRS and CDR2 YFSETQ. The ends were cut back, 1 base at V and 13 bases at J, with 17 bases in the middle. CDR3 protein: CASSLSPRQGGLFF. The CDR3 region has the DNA TGCGCCAGCAGCTTGTCCCCCAGGCAGGGCGGACTGTTTTTT. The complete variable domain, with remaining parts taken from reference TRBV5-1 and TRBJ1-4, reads KAGVTQTPRYLIKTRGQQVTLSCSPISGHRSVSWYQQTPGQGLQFLFEYFSETQRNKGNFPGRFSGRQFSNSRSEMNVSTLELGDSALYLCASSLSPRQGGLFFGSGTQLSVL.

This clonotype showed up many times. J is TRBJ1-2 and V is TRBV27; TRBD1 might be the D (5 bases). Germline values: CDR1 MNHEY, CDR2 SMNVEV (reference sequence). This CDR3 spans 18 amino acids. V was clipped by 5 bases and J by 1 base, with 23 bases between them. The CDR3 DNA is TGTGCCAGCAGTCCCGCGCCGTTCAGGGAGGCGGATAACTATGGCTACACCTTC. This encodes CASSPAPFREADNYGYTF.

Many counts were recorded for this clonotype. CDR3 residues: CASSYRTASEDTQYF. For the CDR3, the DNA is TGTGCCAGCAGCTATAGGACGGCAAGCGAAGATACGCAGTATTTT. V usage is TRBV6-5 and J usage is TRBJ2-3; D remains ambiguous. The CDR3 runs to 15 residues. Looked up from germline, CDR1 is MNHEY and CDR2 is SVGAGI. V gave up 6 bases and J gave up 5 bases, with 18 bases separating them.

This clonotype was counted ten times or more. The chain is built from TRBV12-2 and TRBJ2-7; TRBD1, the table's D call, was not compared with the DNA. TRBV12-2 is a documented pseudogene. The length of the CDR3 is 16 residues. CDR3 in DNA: TGTGCAAGTCGCTTCCGAGGGACAGGGTCAATTCACGAGCAGTACTTC. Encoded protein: CASRFRGTGSIHEQYF.

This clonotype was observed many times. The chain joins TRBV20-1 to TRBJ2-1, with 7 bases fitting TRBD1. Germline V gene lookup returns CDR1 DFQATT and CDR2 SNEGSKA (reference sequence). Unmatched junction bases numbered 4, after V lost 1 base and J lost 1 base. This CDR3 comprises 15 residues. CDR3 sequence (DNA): TGCAGTGCTAGAGGGGCAGGGGGTTCCTACAATGAGCAGTTCTTC. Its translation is CSARGAGGSYNEQFF.

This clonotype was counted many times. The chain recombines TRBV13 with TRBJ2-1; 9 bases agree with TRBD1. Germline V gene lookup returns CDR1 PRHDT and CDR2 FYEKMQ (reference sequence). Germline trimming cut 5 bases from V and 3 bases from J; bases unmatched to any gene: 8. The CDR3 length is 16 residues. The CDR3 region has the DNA TGTGCCAGCAGCCCCGCCGGGACAGGGAACTACAATGAGCAGTTCTTC. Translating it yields CASSPAGTGNYNEQFF.

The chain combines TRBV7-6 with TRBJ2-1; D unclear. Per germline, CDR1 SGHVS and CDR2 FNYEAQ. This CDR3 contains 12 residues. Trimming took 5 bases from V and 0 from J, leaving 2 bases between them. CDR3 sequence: CASSLSYNEQFF. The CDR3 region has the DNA TGTGCCAGCAGCCTCTCCTACAATGAGCAGTTCTTC.

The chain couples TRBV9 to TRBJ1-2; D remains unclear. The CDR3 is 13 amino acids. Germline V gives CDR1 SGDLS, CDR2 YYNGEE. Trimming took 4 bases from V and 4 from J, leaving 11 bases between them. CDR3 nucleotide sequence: TGTGCCAGCAGCCCCCGTGGGAGCTATGGCTACACCTTC. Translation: CASSPRGSYGYTF.

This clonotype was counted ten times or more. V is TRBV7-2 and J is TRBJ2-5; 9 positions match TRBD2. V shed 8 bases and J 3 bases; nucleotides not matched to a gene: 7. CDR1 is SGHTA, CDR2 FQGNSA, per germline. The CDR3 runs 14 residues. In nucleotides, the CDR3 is TGTGCCAGCTCGTCGGGACTAGCCGAAGAGACCCAGTACTTC. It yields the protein CASSSGLAEETQYF.

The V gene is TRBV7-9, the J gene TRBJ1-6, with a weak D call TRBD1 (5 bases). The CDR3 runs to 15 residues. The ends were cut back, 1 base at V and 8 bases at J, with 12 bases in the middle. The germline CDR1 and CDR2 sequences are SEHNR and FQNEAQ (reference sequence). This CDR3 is CASSLEVGPDSPLHF. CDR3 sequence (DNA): TGTGCCAGCAGCTTAGAAGTGGGGCCGGATTCACCCCTCCACTTT. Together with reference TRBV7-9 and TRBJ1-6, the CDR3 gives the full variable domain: DTGVSQNPRHKITKRGQNVTFRCDPISEHNRLYWYRQTLGQGPEFLTYFQNEAQLEKSRLLSDRFSAERPKGSFSTLEIQRTEQGDSAMYLCASSLEVGPDSPLHFGNGTRLTVT.

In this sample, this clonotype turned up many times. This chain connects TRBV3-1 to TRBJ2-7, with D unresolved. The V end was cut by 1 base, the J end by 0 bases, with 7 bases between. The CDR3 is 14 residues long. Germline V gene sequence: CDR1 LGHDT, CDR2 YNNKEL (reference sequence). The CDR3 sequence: CASSQAVFSYEQYF. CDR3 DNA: TGTGCCAGCAGCCAAGCAGTGTTCTCCTACGAGCAGTACTTC.

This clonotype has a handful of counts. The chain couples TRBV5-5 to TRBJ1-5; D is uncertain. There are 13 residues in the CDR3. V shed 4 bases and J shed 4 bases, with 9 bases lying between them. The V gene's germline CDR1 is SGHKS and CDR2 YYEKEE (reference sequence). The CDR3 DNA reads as TGTGCCAGCAGCGAGAACGAAAATCAGCCCCAGCATTTT. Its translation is CASSENENQPQHF.

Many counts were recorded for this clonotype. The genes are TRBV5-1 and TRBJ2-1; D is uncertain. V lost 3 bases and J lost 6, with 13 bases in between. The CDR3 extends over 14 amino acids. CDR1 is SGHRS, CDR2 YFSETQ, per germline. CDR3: CASSSSGASNEQFF. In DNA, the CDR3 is TGCGCCAGCAGCTCCTCAGGTGCTAGCAATGAGCAGTTCTTC.

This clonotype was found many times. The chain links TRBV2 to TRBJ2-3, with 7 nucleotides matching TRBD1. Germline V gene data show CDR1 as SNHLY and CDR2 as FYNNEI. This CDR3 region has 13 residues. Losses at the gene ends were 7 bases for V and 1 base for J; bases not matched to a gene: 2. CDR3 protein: CASKRGRTDTQYF. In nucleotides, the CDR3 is TGTGCCAGCAAAAGGGGGCGCACAGATACGCAGTATTTT. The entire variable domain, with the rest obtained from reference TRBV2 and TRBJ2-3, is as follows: EPEVTQTPSHQVTQMGQEVILRCVPISNHLYFYWYRQILGQKVEFLVSFYNNEISEKSEIFDDQFSVERPDGSNFTLKIRSTKLEDSAMYFCASKRGRTDTQYFGPGTRLTVL.

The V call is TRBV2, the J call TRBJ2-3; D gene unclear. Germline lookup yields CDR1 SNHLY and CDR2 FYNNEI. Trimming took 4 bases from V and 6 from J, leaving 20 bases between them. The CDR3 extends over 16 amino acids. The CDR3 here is CASSVAVTYTGDTQYF. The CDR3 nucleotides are TGTGCCAGCAGTGTCGCAGTAACTTATACCGGGGATACGCAGTATTTT.

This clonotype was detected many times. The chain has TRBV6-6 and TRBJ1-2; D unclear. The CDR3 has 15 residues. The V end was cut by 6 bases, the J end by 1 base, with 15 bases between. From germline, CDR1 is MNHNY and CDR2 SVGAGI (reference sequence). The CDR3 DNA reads TGTGCCAGCAGGCTTGAACGGACGGATAACTATGGCTACACCTTC. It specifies CASRLERTDNYGYTF.

The CDR3 region has the DNA TGTGCCAGCAGCTTCACAGGGGCCGAAGACATTCAGTACTTC. Amino acids: CASSFTGAEDIQYF. The chain employs TRBV11-2 and TRBJ2-4; 7 nucleotides agree with TRBD1. The CDR3 is 14 residues long. V was pared by 3 bases and J by 8 bases, with 7 bases of the junction left unmatched. Germline V CDR1 and CDR2: SGHAT, FQNNGV.

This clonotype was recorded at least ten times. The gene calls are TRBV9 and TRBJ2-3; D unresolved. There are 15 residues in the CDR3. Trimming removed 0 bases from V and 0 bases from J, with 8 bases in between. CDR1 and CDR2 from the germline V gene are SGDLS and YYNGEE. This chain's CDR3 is CASSVGMVSTDTQYF. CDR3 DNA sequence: TGTGCCAGCAGCGTAGGTATGGTGAGCACAGATACGCAGTATTTT.

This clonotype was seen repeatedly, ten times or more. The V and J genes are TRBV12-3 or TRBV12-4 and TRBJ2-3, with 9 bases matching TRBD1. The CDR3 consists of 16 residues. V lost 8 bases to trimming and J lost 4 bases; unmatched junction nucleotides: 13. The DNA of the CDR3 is TGTGCCAGCCGTAGGAACACCGGGACAGGGTCAGATACGCAGTATTTT. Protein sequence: CASRRNTGTGSDTQYF.